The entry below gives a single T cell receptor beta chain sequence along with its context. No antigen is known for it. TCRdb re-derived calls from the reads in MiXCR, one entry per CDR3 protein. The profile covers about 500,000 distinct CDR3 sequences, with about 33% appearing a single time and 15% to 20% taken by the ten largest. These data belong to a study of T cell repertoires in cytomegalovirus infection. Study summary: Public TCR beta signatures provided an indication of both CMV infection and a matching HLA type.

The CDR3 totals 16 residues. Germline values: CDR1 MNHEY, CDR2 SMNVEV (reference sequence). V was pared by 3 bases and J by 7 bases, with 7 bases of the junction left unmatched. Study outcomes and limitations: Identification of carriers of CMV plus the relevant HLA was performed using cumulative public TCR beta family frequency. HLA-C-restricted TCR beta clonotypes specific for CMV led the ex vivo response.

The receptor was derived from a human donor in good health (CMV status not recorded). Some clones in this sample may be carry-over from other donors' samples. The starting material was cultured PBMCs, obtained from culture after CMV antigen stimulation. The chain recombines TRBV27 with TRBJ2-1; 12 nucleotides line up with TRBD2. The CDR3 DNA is TGTGCCAGCAGTTTCAATGGACTAGCGGGACGGAATGAGCAGTTCTTC. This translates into CASSFNGLAGRNEQFF.